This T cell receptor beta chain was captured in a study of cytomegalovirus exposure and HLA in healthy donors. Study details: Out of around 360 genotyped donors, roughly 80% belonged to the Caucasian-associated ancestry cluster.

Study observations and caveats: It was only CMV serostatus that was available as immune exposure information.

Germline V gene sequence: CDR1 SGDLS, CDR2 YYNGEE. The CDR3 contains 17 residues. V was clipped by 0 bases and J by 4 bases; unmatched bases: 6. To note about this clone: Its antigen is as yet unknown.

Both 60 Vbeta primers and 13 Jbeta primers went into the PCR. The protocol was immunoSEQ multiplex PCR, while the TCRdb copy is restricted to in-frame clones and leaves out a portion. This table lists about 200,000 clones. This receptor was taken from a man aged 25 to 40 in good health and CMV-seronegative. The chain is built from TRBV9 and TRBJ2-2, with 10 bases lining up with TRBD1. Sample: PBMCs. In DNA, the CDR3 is TGTGCCAGCAGCGTAGGAGGACAGGGGGGGGGCACCGGGGAGCTGTTTTTT. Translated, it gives CASSVGGQGGGTGELFF.